This note documents a single TCR beta chain sequence. These data originate in a study of CD8 T cells in Susac syndrome. Random-hexamer reverse transcription was applied to 0.5 to 1 ug RNA. It was immunoSEQ multiplex PCR that amplified TCR beta CDR3 across 54 Vbeta and 13 Jbeta. TCRdb re-analysed the immunoSEQ multiplex PCR reads in MiXCR, keeping a single row per CDR3 protein. Of some 150,000 distinct CDR3 sequences listed, more than 90% are singletons. The ends were cut back, 4 bases at V and 1 base at J, with 13 bases in the middle. CDR1 is SQVTM, CDR2 ANQGSEA, per germline. This CDR3 comprises 15 residues.

Input material: CD4+ T cells from PBMCs. The chain recombines TRBV29-1 with TRBJ2-2; D unresolved. The clonotype comes from a human donor with Susac syndrome. The DNA for the CDR3 is TGCAGCGTTGGATCCGAGAGACTGAACACCGGGGAGCTGTTTTTT. This codes for CSVGSERLNTGELFF.